The clone carrying this T cell receptor beta chain was seen a handful of times. What it binds is not known. The data derive from a study of vaccination and CD4 T cells after COVID-19. The Oncomine TCR Beta short-read assay was applied to DNA of cultured CD4+ T cells. TCRdb re-derived calls from the PCR reads in MiXCR, one entry per CDR3 protein. The sample lists more than 12,000 distinct CDR3 sequences; nearly 35% were seen once. Study observations and caveats: When vaccine-specific clones from convalescent patients were examined, 304 of 307 were spike mono-reactive.

Regarding treatment: approximately 9-day PBMC culture with coronavirus spike peptide pools or control peptides (ViraFEST assay). This TCR came from a human donor with COVID-19. The source material was cultured CD4+ T cells from blood.

The CDR3 DNA reads TGTGCCAGCAGTAACGACGGAGCAGGGGAGCTGTTTTTT. It codes for CASSNDGAGELFF. This rearrangement joins TRBV12-3 or TRBV12-4 to TRBJ2-2, with D unresolved. Trimming pared 5 bases from V and 8 bases from J, leaving 12 bases between. The CDR3 has 13 amino acids.